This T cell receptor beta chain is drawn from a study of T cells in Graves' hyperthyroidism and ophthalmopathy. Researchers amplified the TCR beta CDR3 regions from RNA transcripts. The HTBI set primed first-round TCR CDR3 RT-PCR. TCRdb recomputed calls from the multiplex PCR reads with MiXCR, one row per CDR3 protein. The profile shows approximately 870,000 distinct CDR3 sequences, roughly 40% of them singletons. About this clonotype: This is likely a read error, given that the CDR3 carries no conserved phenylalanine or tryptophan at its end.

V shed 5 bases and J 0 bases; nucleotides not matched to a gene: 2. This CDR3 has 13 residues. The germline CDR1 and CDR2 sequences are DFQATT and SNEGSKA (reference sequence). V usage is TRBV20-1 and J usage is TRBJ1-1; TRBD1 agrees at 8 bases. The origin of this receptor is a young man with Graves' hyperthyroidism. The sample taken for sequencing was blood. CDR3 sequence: CSALDRVNTEAFL. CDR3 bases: TGCAGTGCTCTGGACAGGGTGAACACTGAAGCTTTCCTT.